The present T cell receptor (beta chain) was sequenced within a study of monozygotic twins with inflammatory bowel disease. Study findings and constraints: For repertoire similarity, concordant twins did not differ from discordant twins, possibly because power was limited. Healthy twins shared more clonotypes with others than IBD patients, most markedly active ones.

In regard to this clonotype: What it recognizes is unknown.

TCRdb reprocessed the 5' RACE reads, keeping one entry per CDR3 protein, no DNA. Its table lists around 380,000 distinct CDR3 sequences. Blood (under 2.6 ml) was collected from every donor individually. This clonotype was sampled from a human donor with ulcerative colitis or Crohn's disease, or a healthy co-twin of an affected twin (not recorded which). The sample was blood.

The CDR3: CASTPFGTLSYNEQFF. J is TRBJ2-1 and V is TRBV28; there is no DNA to check the TCRdb D call of TRBD2. Germline V gives CDR1 MDHEN, CDR2 SYDVKM. CDR3 size: 16 residues. Full variable domain (remainder filled in from reference TRBV28 and TRBJ2-1): DVKVTQSSRYLVKRTGEKVFLECVQDMDHENMFWYRQDPGLGLRLIYFSYDVKMKEKGDIPEGYSVSREKKERFSLILESASTNQTSMYLCASTPFGTLSYNEQFFGPGTRLTVL.